The clone carrying this TCR beta chain was found a few times. Its antigen is still unknown. This entry belongs to a study of T-cell reconstitution after alpha-beta-depleted transplantation in children. Whole-study results and caveats: A year had passed since transplant, and T-cell counts and diversity by then came mostly from newly produced T cells. Surviving recipient T cells and intrathymic progenitors accounted for some patients' high TCRbeta diversity at day 60. Two months or so post-transplant, alpha-beta T cells reportedly derived from several hundred expanded graft clones.

V was pared by 6 bases and J by 5 bases, with 11 bases of the junction left unmatched. The CDR3 has 17 residues. Germline V lookup: CDR1 MNHNS, CDR2 SASEGT. During its preparation, the TCRbeta library received unique molecular identifiers. One entry per CDR3 protein results from TCRdb running MiXCR on the PCR reads. The sample includes 700,000 to 950,000 distinct CDR3 sequences, 15% to 20% of them seen just once. This TCR was sampled from a male patient between 5 and 17 years old who had a stem cell transplant for acute lymphoblastic leukemia, so the T cells may come from the graft donor. Sequences were derived from PBMCs, mostly from graft donor cells, sampled 360 days after TCRalphabeta/CD19-depleted stem cell transplant. The chain uses TRBV6-1 and TRBJ1-5; 12 bases align to TRBD1. This CDR3 reads CASRRHEGQGADQPQHF. Here the CDR3 DNA reads TGTGCCAGCAGGAGGCACGAGGGACAGGGGGCGGATCAGCCCCAGCATTTT.